This TCR beta chain was identified during a study of blood T cells in healthy people across ages. The study's findings and limits: Estimates of diversity drawn from one million T cells were considered underestimates.

With a J-beta primer mix and a sample-barcoded 5' primer, a second PCR ran about 7 to 12 cycles. TCRdb itself ran the 5' RACE reads through MiXCR, one entry per CDR3 protein. This table holds over 1,200,000 distinct CDR3 sequences, roughly 60% found once. CDR1 is LGHNA and CDR2 is YNFKEQ in the germline V gene. V lost 3 bases and J lost 5; bases outside the gene matches: 4. The length of the CDR3 is 15 residues. Details on this clonotype: What it binds is unknown.

Every participating donor contributed roughly 10 milliliters of peripheral blood through a draw. Per-sample yields of isolated PBMCs were at least 6 million. The chain links TRBV4-2 to TRBJ2-3; 11 bases map to TRBD2. The sequenced sample consisted of blood. The origin of this receptor is a man younger than 35 in good health. The CDR3 region has the DNA TGTGCCAGCAGCCAGACTAGCGGGGCGGGAGATACGCAGTATTTT. Translated: CASSQTSGAGDTQYF.